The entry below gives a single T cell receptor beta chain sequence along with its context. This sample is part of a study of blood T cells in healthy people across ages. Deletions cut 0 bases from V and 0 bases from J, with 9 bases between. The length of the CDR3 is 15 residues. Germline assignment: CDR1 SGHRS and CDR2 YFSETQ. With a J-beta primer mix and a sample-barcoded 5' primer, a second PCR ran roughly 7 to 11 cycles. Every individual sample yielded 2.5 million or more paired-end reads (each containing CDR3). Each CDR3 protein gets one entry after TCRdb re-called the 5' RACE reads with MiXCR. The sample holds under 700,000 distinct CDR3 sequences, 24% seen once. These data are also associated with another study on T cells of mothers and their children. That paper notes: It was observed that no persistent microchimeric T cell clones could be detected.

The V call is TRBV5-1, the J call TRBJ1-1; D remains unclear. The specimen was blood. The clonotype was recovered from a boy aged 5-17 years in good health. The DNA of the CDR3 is TGCGCCAGCAGCTTGGACCCCCAGGTGAACACTGAAGCTTTCTTT. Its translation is CASSLDPQVNTEAFF.